Detailed here is one T cell receptor (beta chain). Its target antigen remains unknown. It has no much larger one-base neighbor in the sample; base qualities were not kept. This sample is drawn from a study of shared clonotypes between healthy human individuals (TCRdb year 2020). Study-level background: The cohort comprised a couple of women and three men aged 18 to 49 years. For each donor, CD4 naive and CD4 memory were each run on three plates, CD8 naive on two plates, and CD8 memory on one plate. Blood TCR repertoires of roughly five healthy adults were deeply sequenced to estimate repertoire size and the extent of clonotype sharing between individuals. To increase sequencing depth and limit assay-specific biases, different laboratories used diverse techniques to prepare libraries and sequence TCR repertoires. Leukapheresis yielded between about 0.94 and 9.5 billion PBMCs per donor.

V has 4 bases trimmed and J has 8 bases trimmed; junction bases matching no gene number 7. For CDR1 and CDR2, the germline V gene lists MNHEY and SVGAGI. There are 13 amino acids in the CDR3, from cysteine to phenylalanine inclusive. This entry keeps only the CDR3 DNA: 39 bases, framed from base 1. CD8 naive samples were obtained by positive selection for CCR7 among CD45RO-negative cells, yielding a CD45RA+CCR7+ population from which TemRA cells were excluded. Healthy HIV-negative adults with no recently reported acute infections or vaccinations were included as donors. Every donor was a Caucasian adult living in Nashville, Tennessee, USA. After blood collection by leukapheresis, PBMCs were isolated using Ficoll-Histopaque density gradient centrifugation and then cryopreserved in the vapor phase of liquid nitrogen. Analytical flow cytometry was used to check the purity and quantity of every magnetically sorted T cell population. Genomic DNA was isolated from every sorted fraction and measured by UV absorbance on a Nanodrop 2000c.

What the work shows at the level of the full study, not this receptor alone: About 4.5% of naive CD4, 3.5% of naive CD8, approximately 2% of memory CD4, and around 0.4% of memory CD8 clonotypes were shared across several donors. Sampling was restricted to blood, and TCR repertoires in tissue are likely to differ from TCR repertoires in blood. Pairwise subsampling led to the expectation that sequencing depth would affect the degree of clonotype sharing among donors. Rarefaction of sorted-subset datasets indicated incomplete sequencing despite the large sequencing depth. The small number of donors limited the genetic and exposure-history diversity represented. Naive subsets generally had larger estimated clonotype richness than memory subsets did. Higher generation probabilities were observed for clonotypes shared by all four sorted-subset donors than for non-shared clonotypes.

Using the deep immunoSEQ assay, multiplex PCR amplified TCR CDR3 regions from genomic DNA. Extracted genomic DNA from each cell subset was spread evenly across all wells of several immunoSEQ 96-well plates, with each plate serving as a replicate. For sorted subsets, around 200 ng genomic DNA, equal to about 30,000 T cell genomes, was loaded into each replicate PCR. Purified libraries were quantified with a Qubit 3.0 fluorometer, sized on a Bioanalyzer 2100, and re-quantified with the KAPA Library Quantification kit. Each immunoSEQ 96-well plate was sequenced on its own single-read 150-cycle Illumina NextSeq 550 flow cell. The paper's processing steps were these. Because only junctional sequences without quality scores were contained in the immunoSEQ output, filtering matching that applied to full-length reads could not be performed. To assign V/J genes and CDR3, sequences were annotated against IMGT germline references using PyIR, a Python wrapper for IgBLAST v1.9. Reads were removed for weak V/J assignments (E-value above 1e-6), missing CDR3, stop codons, out-of-frame junctions, or ambiguous translated residues. V3J clonotypes were defined by identical inferred V gene, J gene, and CDR3 amino acid sequence. Percentage overlap between repertoires was computed as shared unique clonotypes divided by the size of the smaller repertoire. Three approaches were used to assess repertoire richness: RTK rarefaction, the Chao1 estimator, and Recon v2.1 estimates of unobserved clonotypes. Generation probabilities were computed with OLGA for all TCRbeta clonotypes obtained by the gDNA method from a handful of donors. TCRdb limited this immuneACCESS table to in-frame rearrangements with V and J called. A share of clones is missing; checked studies link under half to unresolved V genes, and the rest is unexplained. That table supplies the V and J calls and clone size; D and trimming were determined from the DNA. The sample has more than 500,000 clones on record, about 95% of them singletons. Together, the top ten hold 0.095% to 0.14% of the sample.

This receptor was obtained from a woman aged 25 to 39 in good health. The V gene is TRBV6-5 and the J gene is TRBJ1-1, with TRBD1 identical over 7 junction bases. What was sequenced was naive CD8+ T cells sorted from blood. Read against the paper, the sample's cell subset or site label means: CD45RA+CCR7+. The bases are TGTGCCAGCAGTTTGGGACAGCGAGCCGAAGCTTTCTTT. It translates to CASSLGQRAEAFF.